The present TCR beta chain was sequenced within a study of blood T cell repertoires in COVID-19. For the study at large: The United States, Italy and Spain provided the acute and convalescent COVID-19 samples. Sources were T cells, B-cell-depleted T cells, or PBMCs; the material itself was cDNA or gDNA.

The assay was immunoSEQ multiplex PCR, and TCRdb's table has in-frame clones only and misses some. Here the sample spans roughly 160,000 clones, about 86% being singletons. CDR1 and CDR2 (germline): MGHRA, YSYEKL. V lost 0 bases and J lost 1; bases outside the gene matches: 5. CDR3 length: 16 residues. V is TRBV4-1 and J is TRBJ1-1, with 7 bases lining up with TRBD1. This TCR was recovered from a young man with acute or convalescent COVID-19. The sample was peripheral blood. CDR3 bases: TGCGCCAGCAGCCAAGATGAGGGACAGAAGAACACTGAAGCTTTCTTT. It encodes CASSQDEGQKNTEAFF.